These 23 T cell receptor beta chains share one sample of origin, sequenced in a study of blood T cell repertoires in COVID-19. Libraries were prepared by immunoSEQ multiplex PCR; TCRdb keeps only in-frame clonotypes and omits some of them. The data hold under 25,000 clones, with less than 75% observed a single time. The source material was peripheral blood. The source is a human donor in a cohort sampled during active or convalescent COVID-19.

V and J are TRBV4-1 and TRBJ2-3, with unresolved D. Germline V gene data show CDR1 as MGHRA and CDR2 as YSYEKL. Trimming stripped 2 bases from V and 6 bases from J, with 6 bases between. The CDR3 has 12 amino acids. For the CDR3, the DNA is TGCGCCAGCAGCCAACAGTGGGATACGCAGTATTTT. This sequence encodes CASSQQWDTQYF.

This clone appeared a single time. The J gene is TRBJ1-2, the V gene TRBV6-6; no firm D call. Germline V CDR1 and CDR2: MNHNY, SVGAGI (reference sequence). V was cut by 0 bases and J by 8 bases, with 7 bases left in between. This CDR3 is 12 amino acids long. The CDR3 DNA is TGTGCCAGCAGTTACTCCCTTTCCGGCTACACCTTC. Protein sequence: CASSYSLSGYTF.

The CDR3 DNA sequence: TGTGCCAGCAGTTTATACCGGTACCAAGAGACCCAGTACTTC. Translation gives CASSLYRYQETQYF. This chain joins TRBV28 and TRBJ2-5; D is unresolved. This CDR3 spans 14 amino acids. V was pared by 1 base and J by 0 bases, with 6 bases between. In germline, CDR1 is MDHEN, CDR2 SYDVKM.

The chain couples TRBV27 to TRBJ2-3; 13 nucleotides match TRBD2. Germline trimming cut 6 bases from V and 3 bases from J; bases unmatched to any gene: 0. CDR3 size: 14 residues. CDR1 is MNHEY, CDR2 SMNVEV, per germline (reference sequence). CDR3 sequence (DNA): TGTGCCAGCAGGGGACTAGCGGGAACAGATACGCAGTATTTT. Encoded protein: CASRGLAGTDTQYF.

The chain uses TRBV27 and TRBJ1-5; 8 positions agree with TRBD1. Per germline, CDR1 MNHEY and CDR2 SMNVEV (reference sequence). The CDR3 loop spans 18 amino acids. V gave up 2 bases and J gave up 1 base; unmatched junction bases: 10. The CDR3 reads CASSLRVEQGGSNQPQHF. Written as DNA, the CDR3 is TGTGCCAGCAGTTTAAGGGTCGAACAGGGGGGAAGCAATCAGCCCCAGCATTTT.

This clone has a single count. This chain uses TRBV6-5 with TRBJ2-2; 7 nucleotides align to TRBD1. In germline, CDR1 is MNHEY, CDR2 SVGAGI. This CDR3 spans 15 amino acids. Losses at the gene ends were 2 bases for V and 1 base for J; bases not matched to a gene: 1. In DNA, the CDR3 is TGTGCCAGCAGTTACCGGACAGGGAACACCGGGGAGCTGTTTTTT. It codes for CASSYRTGNTGELFF.

The V call is TRBV6-1, the J call TRBJ2-7, with D perhaps TRBD2 (7 bases). The CDR3 length is 17 residues. Germline CDR1 and CDR2: MNHNS and SASEGT. Trimming shortened V by 2 bases and J by 2 bases, and 19 bases separated the two germline ends. CDR3 protein: CASSETIPRGRTYEQYV. In DNA, the CDR3 is TGTGCCAGCAGTGAAACCATTCCGCGGGGGCGAACCTACGAGCAGTACGTC.

This clone has more than one count but fewer than ten. The chain joins TRBV28 to TRBJ2-1; no clear D. CDR1 MDHEN and CDR2 SYDVKM come from the germline V gene. The CDR3 sequence is 14 residues long. V was trimmed by 2 bases and J by 0 bases, leaving 5 bases between them. CDR3 sequence: CASSLPVSYNEQFF. CDR3 nucleotide sequence: TGTGCCAGCAGTTTACCAGTCTCCTACAATGAGCAGTTCTTC. Full variable domain (remainder filled in from reference TRBV28 and TRBJ2-1): DVKVTQSSRYLVKRTGEKVFLECVQDMDHENMFWYRQDPGLGLRLIYFSYDVKMKEKGDIPEGYSVSREKKERFSLILESASTNQTSMYLCASSLPVSYNEQFFGPGTRLTVL.

The chain uses TRBV2 and TRBJ1-1, with 7 nucleotides matching TRBD1. The CDR3 is made up of 11 amino acids. Germline values: CDR1 SNHLY, CDR2 FYNNEI. With V trimmed by 8 bases and J by 11 bases, 8 bases remained unmatched. CDR3 in amino acids: CASSWTGWAFF. The CDR3 bases are TGTGCCAGCTCATGGACAGGATGGGCTTTCTTT.

The chain has TRBV2 and TRBJ2-7; D is perhaps TRBD2 (5 bases). Germline assignment: CDR1 SNHLY and CDR2 FYNNEI. This CDR3 is 12 amino acids long. CDR3 nucleotide sequence: TGTGCGCGCGGGTACAGTACCCGCGAGCAGTACTTC. As protein: CARGYSTREQYF.

The V and J genes are TRBV5-6 and TRBJ1-4, with D possibly being TRBD1 (6 bases). The germline CDR1 and CDR2 sequences are SGHDT and YYEEEE. The CDR3 runs to 16 residues. V dropped 0 bases and J dropped 2 bases, with 11 bases sitting between them. CDR3 loop: CASSLAATGTNEKLFF. The DNA for the CDR3 is TGTGCCAGCAGCTTGGCGGCAACAGGGACTAATGAAAAACTGTTTTTT.

The V and J genes are TRBV23-1 and TRBJ1-3; D gene unclear. TRBV23-1 carries the ORF label, with uncertain function. The CDR3 has 20 amino acids. The V gene lost 6 bases and the J gene lost 2 bases, with 29 bases spanning the gap. CDR3 bases: TGCGCCAGCAGACGGCCCGTGGAGGACGGAATCACATCAACTGGAAACACCATATATTTT. Translated, it gives CASRRPVEDGITSTGNTIYF.

This chain links TRBV19 with TRBJ1-2; D is unresolved. Germline CDR1 reads LNHDA; CDR2 reads SQIVND (reference sequence). This CDR3 spans 14 amino acids. The V gene lost 5 bases and the J gene lost 4 bases, with 14 bases spanning the gap. In DNA form, the CDR3 reads TGTGCCAGTAGTCCCCGGGTCGATTCCTATGGCTACACCTTC. Encoded protein: CASSPRVDSYGYTF.

This clone showed up just once. This chain links TRBV30 with TRBJ1-6, with 7 nucleotides matching TRBD1. J was trimmed by 0 bases and V by 1 base; bases with no gene match: 6. Germline CDR1 and CDR2: GTSNPN and SVGIG (reference sequence). The CDR3 runs 17 residues. This CDR3 reads CAWSGGQVSSYNSPLHF. The DNA for the CDR3 is TGTGCCTGGAGTGGCGGACAGGTCAGCTCCTATAATTCACCCCTCCACTTT.

This chain connects TRBV29-1 to TRBJ2-7; possibly TRBD2 for D (5 bases). V was clipped by 7 bases and J by 2 bases, with 12 bases between them. The CDR3 runs to 12 residues. Germline loops: CDR1 SQVTM, CDR2 ANQGSEA. CDR3 bases: TGCAGCGCAATCGGGAACACCTACGAGCAGTACTTC. Translation gives CSAIGNTYEQYF.

The gene calls are TRBV4-1 and TRBJ1-4; no reliable D call. The length of the CDR3 is 13 residues. Looked up from germline, CDR1 is MGHRA and CDR2 is YSYEKL. Trimming shortened V by 1 base and J by 7 bases, and 7 bases separated the two germline ends. CDR3 in DNA: TGCGCCAGCAGCCAAGGGCTCAGTGAAAAACTGTTTTTT. Its translation: CASSQGLSEKLFF.

The count of this clone is one. This rearrangement joins TRBV12-3 or TRBV12-4 to TRBJ1-1, with no clear D. Trimming took off 3 bases at V and 7 bases at J, with 12 bases between the two ends. The CDR3 is 13 residues long. The CDR3 is CASSFGALLEAFF. CDR3 nucleotide sequence: TGTGCCAGCAGTTTTGGAGCCCTACTTGAAGCTTTCTTT.

This chain links TRBV20-1 with TRBJ2-7; a weak D match, TRBD2 (6 bases). The CDR3 runs 14 residues. Deletions cut 3 bases from V and 2 bases from J, with 14 bases between. The germline V gene has CDR1 DFQATT and CDR2 SNEGSKA (reference sequence). The CDR3 DNA reads as TGCAGTGCTAGTGGGACTGGCATGACCTACGAGCAGTACTTC. Its protein is CSASGTGMTYEQYF.

CDR3 in amino acids: CASSLQGAGGSYNEQFF. The CDR3 region has the DNA TGTGCCAGCAGCTTACAAGGTGCAGGGGGCTCCTACAATGAGCAGTTCTTC. J is TRBJ2-1 and V is TRBV7-3, with 7 bases that match TRBD1. Trimming at V came to 2 bases and at J to 0 bases, leaving 7 bases not matched to a gene. From germline, CDR1 is SGHTA and CDR2 FQGTGA. The CDR3 is made up of 17 amino acids.

The chain employs TRBV27 and TRBJ2-7; TRBD1 aligns across 9 bases. J lost 3 bases, V lost 6 bases, and 12 bases had no gene match. CDR3 length: 16 amino acids. The germline CDR1 and CDR2 sequences are MNHEY and SMNVEV (reference sequence). In DNA form, the CDR3 reads TGTGCCAGCAGCTCCCCCCCGAGACAGGGGGACTACGAGCAGTACTTC. It encodes CASSSPPRQGDYEQYF.

V is TRBV27 and J is TRBJ1-4; D may be TRBD1 (5 bases). The germline V and J ends were trimmed by 1 base and 7 bases, with 7 bases remaining between them. The CDR3 length is 13 residues. Germline V gives CDR1 MNHEY, CDR2 SMNVEV (reference sequence). The CDR3 DNA reads TGTGCCAGCAGTTTATACGGGGGTGAAAAACTGTTTTTT. Translating it yields CASSLYGGEKLFF.

The chain links TRBV7-2 to TRBJ2-5; D not resolved. CDR1 is SGHTA and CDR2 is FQGNSA in the germline V gene. V lost 4 bases and J 5 bases, leaving 8 bases between the germline ends. This CDR3 comprises 12 residues. The CDR3 sequence: CASSSPFETQYF. CDR3 coding DNA: TGTGCCAGCAGCTCCCCGTTCGAGACCCAGTACTTC.

This clone was observed a handful of times. V and J are TRBV6-5 and TRBJ1-5; D call uncertain. The CDR3 length is 15 residues. V lost 6 bases and J 0 bases, leaving 12 bases between the germline ends. CDR1 and CDR2 from the germline V gene are MNHEY and SVGAGI. In DNA, the CDR3 is TGTGCCAGCAGCGAGACACATTATAGCAATCAGCCCCAGCATTTT. Translated, it gives CASSETHYSNQPQHF.